Below, 27 T cell receptor beta chains from the same sample are listed, as sequenced in a study of blood T cell repertoires in COVID-19. Assay used: immunoSEQ multiplex PCR; TCRdb lists only in-frame clones, some missing. Of some 210,000 clones listed, roughly nine tenths are singletons. The sequenced material came from peripheral blood. The receptors stem from a man aged 55 to 70 with COVID-19, enrolled during active disease.

This clone was seen a single time. The chain uses TRBV7-3 and TRBJ2-1; 9 nucleotides agree with TRBD2. Germline V CDR1 and CDR2: SGHTA, FQGTGA. The V gene end was trimmed by 0 bases and the J gene end by 1 base; junction bases not matched to a gene: 10. The length of the CDR3 is 19 residues. CDR3: CASSLTAGGSFGSYNEQFF. In nucleotides, the CDR3 is TGTGCCAGCAGCTTAACAGCGGGGGGCTCCTTTGGGTCCTACAATGAGCAGTTCTTC.

V gene TRBV6-5 combines with J gene TRBJ1-2; 8 bases map to TRBD1. Trimming at V came to 7 bases and at J to 5 bases, leaving 6 bases not matched to a gene. CDR1 is MNHEY and CDR2 is SVGAGI in the germline V gene. CDR3 length: 13 residues. The CDR3: CASTQGARYGYTF. The CDR3 nucleotides read TGTGCCAGCACCCAGGGGGCGCGTTATGGCTACACCTTC.

This rearrangement joins TRBV5-1 to TRBJ2-1, with 10 bases identical to TRBD2. J was trimmed by 4 bases and V by 3 bases; bases with no gene match: 4. Germline V gives CDR1 SGHRS, CDR2 YFSETQ. The CDR3 runs 15 residues. The CDR3 DNA reads TGCGCCAGCAGCTCGGTAGCGGGAGGTTACAATGAGCAGTTCTTC. Protein: CASSSVAGGYNEQFF.

This clone is a singleton in its sample. The chain joins TRBV5-6 to TRBJ1-6; a possible D gene is TRBD1 (5 bases). The CDR3 has 15 amino acids. The germline gives CDR1 SGHDT, CDR2 YYEEEE. Trimming removed 4 bases from V and 10 bases from J, with 18 bases in between. CDR3 protein: CASSDVTVGGSPLHF. As DNA, the CDR3 is TGTGCCAGCAGCGACGTAACAGTGGGGGGATCACCCCTCCACTTT.

This clone has a handful of counts. The chain combines TRBV24-1 with TRBJ2-2, with D tentatively TRBD1 (7 bases). This CDR3 is built from 13 residues. V lost 7 bases, J lost 7 bases, and 12 bases lay in between. CDR1 KGHDR and CDR2 SFDVKD come from the germline V gene. The CDR3 sequence: CATREGADGELFF. The CDR3 bases are TGTGCCACCAGGGAGGGGGCAGACGGGGAGCTGTTTTTT.

The genes are TRBV10-3 and TRBJ2-1, with 11 nucleotides matching TRBD2. Germline assignment: CDR1 ENHRY and CDR2 SYGVKD. V lost 10 bases, J lost 8 bases, and 10 bases stayed unmatched. This CDR3 is built from 14 residues. CDR3 sequence (DNA): TGTGCCACCCTTACTAGCGGGGGTCACCATGAGCAGTTCTTC. Amino acids: CATLTSGGHHEQFF.

V is TRBV4-3 and J is TRBJ2-1; TRBD2 matches 16 bases. Looked up from germline, CDR1 is LGHNA and CDR2 is YSLEER. The CDR3 extends over 16 amino acids. V shed 4 bases and J 9 bases; nucleotides not matched to a gene: 6. CDR3 protein: CASSPGTSGRASEQFF. The CDR3 nucleotides are TGCGCCAGCAGCCCGGGGACTAGCGGGAGGGCCAGTGAGCAGTTCTTC.

J is TRBJ2-5 and V is TRBV4-1; D not resolved. This CDR3 contains 15 residues. V was cut by 0 bases and J by 2 bases, with 10 bases left in between. Germline assignment: CDR1 MGHRA and CDR2 YSYEKL. The CDR3 protein is CASSQDGASQETQYF. CDR3 in DNA: TGCGCCAGCAGCCAAGACGGAGCTTCTCAAGAGACCCAGTACTTC.

The chain is built from TRBV6-4 and TRBJ2-6; D may be TRBD2 (6 bases). CDR3 length equals 17 residues. The germline V and J ends were trimmed by 0 bases and 1 base, with 10 bases remaining between them. Germline V gene data show CDR1 as MRHNA and CDR2 as SNTAGT. This chain's CDR3 is CASSDSLGGSGANVLTF. CDR3 nucleotides: TGTGCCAGCAGTGACTCACTGGGGGGTTCTGGGGCCAACGTCCTGACTTTC.

J is TRBJ1-2 and V is TRBV30; D call uncertain. There are 13 residues in the CDR3. The V gene lost 2 bases and the J gene lost 4 bases, with 11 bases spanning the gap. CDR1 GTSNPN and CDR2 SVGIG come from the germline V gene (reference sequence). In DNA, the CDR3 is TGTGCCTGGAGTCGGGGAGGGATCTATGGCTACACCTTC. It encodes CAWSRGGIYGYTF.

CDR3 sequence reads: CASSSPSGYNSPLHF. In DNA form, the CDR3 reads TGTGCCAGCAGCTCTCCATCCGGTTATAATTCACCCCTCCACTTT. V gene TRBV11-1 combines with J gene TRBJ1-6; D gene unclear. This CDR3 contains 15 residues. V was clipped by 4 bases and J by 4 bases, with 11 bases between them. The V gene's germline CDR1 is SGHAT and CDR2 FQDESV (reference sequence).

The V call is TRBV28, the J call TRBJ2-7; 11 nucleotides match TRBD2. Trimming removed 4 bases from V and 7 bases from J; junction bases left unmatched: 3. This CDR3 is 13 amino acids long. Germline CDR1 reads MDHEN; CDR2 reads SYDVKM. CDR3 sequence reads: CASSSSGRSEQYF. DNA for the CDR3: TGTGCCAGCAGTTCTAGCGGGAGGAGTGAGCAGTACTTC. Full variable domain (outside the CDR3, taken from reference TRBV28 and TRBJ2-7): DVKVTQSSRYLVKRTGEKVFLECVQDMDHENMFWYRQDPGLGLRLIYFSYDVKMKEKGDIPEGYSVSREKKERFSLILESASTNQTSMYLCASSSSGRSEQYFGPGTRLTVT.

The V gene is TRBV5-4, the J gene TRBJ2-1; 14 bases agree with TRBD2. J lost 6 bases, V lost 8 bases, and 4 bases had no gene match. Germline CDR1 is SGHNT and CDR2 is YYREEE (reference sequence). CDR3 length: 14 residues. CDR3 residues: CARGLAGVGNEQFF. The DNA for the CDR3 is TGTGCCAGGGGACTAGCGGGAGTTGGCAATGAGCAGTTCTTC. The complete variable domain, with remaining parts taken from reference TRBV5-4 and TRBJ2-1, reads ETGVTQSPTHLIKTRGQQVTLRCSSQSGHNTVSWYQQALGQGPQFIFQYYREEENGRGNFPPRFSGLQFPNYSSELNVNALELDDSALYLCARGLAGVGNEQFFGPGTRLTVL.

This sequence joins TRBV2 and TRBJ2-7; D might be TRBD2 (6 bases). V gave up 6 bases and J gave up 6 bases, with 15 bases separating them. The CDR3 is made up of 13 amino acids. Germline CDR1 SNHLY, CDR2 FYNNEI. The CDR3: CASRYTLASEQYF. CDR3 sequence (DNA): TGTGCCAGCAGGTACACGCTAGCGAGCGAGCAGTACTTC.

The gene calls are TRBV7-2 and TRBJ2-7, with TRBD2 matching over 9 bases. The CDR3 spans 16 residues. With 1 base clipped from V and 0 bases from J, the junction kept 4 bases outside the gene matches. CDR1 SGHTA and CDR2 FQGNSA come from the germline V gene. DNA of the CDR3: TGTGCCAGCAGCTTAGACGCTAGCGGGAACTCCTACGAGCAGTACTTC. Its translation is CASSLDASGNSYEQYF.

This clone was detected only once. The rearrangement uses TRBV7-9 and TRBJ1-2, with D uncertain. The V and J ends lost 4 bases and 5 bases respectively, with 14 bases between them. The CDR3 runs to 14 residues. From germline, CDR1 is SEHNR and CDR2 FQNEAQ (reference sequence). This CDR3 is CASSSGVSPYGYTF. CDR3 DNA sequence: TGTGCCAGCAGCTCCGGAGTGTCCCCGTATGGCTACACCTTC. Full variable domain (remainder filled in from reference TRBV7-9 and TRBJ1-2): DTGVSQNPRHKITKRGQNVTFRCDPISEHNRLYWYRQTLGQGPEFLTYFQNEAQLEKSRLLSDRFSAERPKGSFSTLEIQRTEQGDSAMYLCASSSGVSPYGYTFGSGTRLTVV.

The chain joins TRBV6-4 to TRBJ2-1, with 8 bases identical to TRBD2. The V and J ends lost 0 bases and 2 bases, in that order; junction bases with no gene match: 6. This CDR3 has 17 amino acids. Germline values: CDR1 MRHNA, CDR2 SNTAGT. The CDR3 DNA reads as TGTGCCAGCAGTGACTCGGCCGGGGGGGGCCCCTACAATGAGCAGTTCTTC. Its translation: CASSDSAGGGPYNEQFF.

The rearrangement uses TRBV11-2 and TRBJ2-1; D remains unclear. Germline V gene data show CDR1 as SGHAT and CDR2 as FQNNGV. CDR3 length equals 14 residues. Trimming cost V 2 bases and J 8 bases, with 13 bases left between them. This CDR3 is CASSLSRVIDEQFF. The CDR3 nucleotides read TGTGCCAGCAGCTTAAGTCGAGTTATCGATGAGCAGTTCTTC.

The count of this clone is one. This rearrangement joins TRBV7-9 to TRBJ2-1; 7 bases are shared with TRBD1. J gave up 0 bases and V 5 bases, and 7 bases lay outside the gene matches. This CDR3 comprises 16 residues. The germline gives CDR1 SEHNR, CDR2 FQNEAQ (reference sequence). The CDR3 sequence: CASSPQGSPSYNEQFF. CDR3 nucleotide sequence: TGTGCCAGCAGCCCACAGGGGTCCCCCTCCTACAATGAGCAGTTCTTC.

This sequence joins TRBV4-2 and TRBJ2-5; D might be TRBD2 (6 bases). The germline V gene encodes CDR1 LGHNA and CDR2 YNFKEQ. The CDR3 totals 14 residues. V was pared by 0 bases and J by 5 bases, with 10 bases between. The CDR3 DNA sequence: TGTGCCAGCAGCCAAGATGGGGGGAGGGAGACCCAGTACTTC. Translated, it gives CASSQDGGRETQYF.

The gene calls are TRBV3-1 (or the pseudogene TRBV3-2) and TRBJ2-1, with TRBD2 matching over 8 bases. Germline V gene sequence: CDR1 LGHDT, CDR2 YNNKEL (reference sequence). This CDR3 contains 16 residues. V was pared by 3 bases and J by 0 bases, with 4 bases of the junction left unmatched. As DNA, the CDR3 is TGTGCCAGCAGCCAGAGGACTAGCCCCTCCTACAATGAGCAGTTCTTC. Protein: CASSQRTSPSYNEQFF.

The J gene is TRBJ2-2, the V gene TRBV7-3; D unresolved. V was shortened by 0 bases and J by 4 bases, with 6 bases between the two germline ends. Germline-derived CDR1 and CDR2 are SGHTA and FQGTGA. This CDR3 spans 14 amino acids. The DNA of the CDR3 is TGTGCCAGCAGCTTAACGCGTCCCACCGGGGAGCTGTTTTTT. It is translated as CASSLTRPTGELFF.

CDR3 in amino acids: CASSPEQGPYEQYF. In nucleotides, the CDR3 is TGTGCCAGCTCCCCTGAACAGGGACCCTACGAGCAGTACTTC. The J gene is TRBJ2-7, the V gene TRBV18; D possibly corresponds to TRBD1 (6 bases). Trimming left V 6 bases short and J 2 bases short, with 14 bases between. Per germline, CDR1 KGHSH and CDR2 LQKENI. The CDR3 contains 14 residues.

V and J are TRBV6-5 and TRBJ2-5; D might be TRBD2 (5 bases). The germline V gene has CDR1 MNHEY and CDR2 SVGAGI. V gave up 0 bases and J gave up 5 bases, with 13 bases separating them. This CDR3 comprises 15 residues. The CDR3 region is CASSYSKAGLETQYF. CDR3 coding DNA: TGTGCCAGCAGTTACTCGAAGGCGGGTTTGGAGACCCAGTACTTC.

The CDR3 sequence is CASTLMTSGGYNEQFF. As DNA, the CDR3 is TGTGCCAGCACCCTCATGACTAGCGGGGGGTACAATGAGCAGTTCTTC. The chain uses TRBV27 and TRBJ2-1; 13 positions agree with TRBD2. CDR1 is MNHEY and CDR2 is SMNVEV in the germline V gene (reference sequence). The CDR3 loop spans 16 amino acids. The trim removed 7 bases at V and 4 bases at J, leaving 7 bases unmatched.

This clone was counted between two and nine times. V usage is TRBV6-5 and J usage is TRBJ1-5; D is undetermined. The CDR3 is made up of 13 amino acids. V gave up 6 bases and J gave up 1 base, with 7 bases separating them. From germline, CDR1 is MNHEY and CDR2 SVGAGI. The CDR3 region has the DNA TGTGCCAGCAGCCTCGTAAGCAATCAGCCCCAGCATTTT. Protein product: CASSLVSNQPQHF.

The chain is built from TRBV6-5 and TRBJ1-2; 9 bases fit TRBD1. V lost 1 base, J lost 4 bases, and 4 bases stayed unmatched. The CDR3 has 15 residues. In germline, CDR1 is MNHEY, CDR2 SVGAGI. Written as DNA, the CDR3 is TGTGCCAGCAGTTACTTCGGGACAGGGATCTATGGCTACACCTTC. Encoded protein: CASSYFGTGIYGYTF.